The rows below give T cell receptor beta chains drawn from one sample of a study of blood T cell repertoires in COVID-19. Generated by immunoSEQ multiplex PCR, the TCRdb table keeps only in-frame clones and is missing some. There are about 72,000 clones in the sample; less than 85% occur only once, and about 6.2% lies in the top ten. Sequencing was performed on peripheral blood. The receptors were sampled from a man aged 55 to 69 with acute or convalescent COVID-19. Each CDR3 is given with its conserved first and last residue. D genes are given only for firm matches. Size tells how often a clone was seen (once, few, many) or the class of an expanded clone, and some rows leave it out.

D gene	clone size	J gene	V gene	CDR3 DNA	CDR3 protein
NA	once	TRBJ1-1	TRBV18	TGTGCCAGCTCACAGGGGAGGGTGAGAAACACTGAAGCTTTCTTT	CASSQGRVRNTEAFF
NA	NA	TRBJ1-6	TRBV7-2	TGTGCCAGCAGCTTTCTTTATTCACCCCTCCACTTT	CASSFLYSPLHF
NA	once	TRBJ1-5	TRBV30	TGTGCCTGGAGTCTCCGAGAGGGTCAGCCCCAGCATTTT	CAWSLREGQPQHF
TRBD1	NA	TRBJ2-2	TRBV3-1/TRBV3-2	TGTGCCAGCAGCCTAAAGACAGGGCACACCGGGGAGCTGTTTTTT	CASSLKTGHTGELFF
TRBD2	few	TRBJ2-5	TRBV9	TGTGCCAGCAGCGTTGGGGGACTAGCATCTTACCAAGAGACCCAGTACTTC	CASSVGGLASYQETQYF
TRBD2	few	TRBJ2-7	TRBV6-4	TGTGCCAGCAGTGACTCGATAGGGCCTGGGGTTTTAGCGGGTCCTAGTTCCTACGAGCAGTACTTC	CASSDSIGPGVLAGPSSYEQYF
NA	NA	TRBJ2-2	TRBV12-3/TRBV12-4	TGTGCCAGCAGTTTTCACGGGGAGCTGTTTTTT	CASSFHGELFF
TRBD1	NA	TRBJ1-2	TRBV25-1	TGTGCCACCGGTCGAGGACAGGGCTATGGCTACACCTTC	CATGRGQGYGYTF
TRBD1	NA	TRBJ2-3	TRBV29-1	TGCAGCGCTGAGGGACAGGGGGCGAGAGCGCAGTATTTT	CSAEGQGARAQYF
TRBD2	NA	TRBJ2-3	TRBV5-1	TGCGCCAGCAGACGGCTAGCGGGGGTTACAGATACGCAGTATTTT	CASRRLAGVTDTQYF
TRBD1	few	TRBJ1-1	TRBV29-1	TGCAGCACATGGGACAGGTCTCGCAACACTGAAGCTTTCTTT	CSTWDRSRNTEAFF
NA	NA	TRBJ1-2	TRBV2	TGTGCCAGCAGTTTGGACAGCTATGGCTACACCTTC	CASSLDSYGYTF
TRBD1	NA	TRBJ1-3	TRBV11-2	TGTGCCAGCAGCACAGGGGTTGGTGGAAACACCATATATTTT	CASSTGVGGNTIYF
TRBD1	NA	TRBJ1-2	TRBV4-3	TGCGCCAGCAGCCAAGCGGGACAGGGTTATGGCTACACCTTC	CASSQAGQGYGYTF
NA	NA	TRBJ2-5	TRBV7-2	TGTGCCAGCAGCTTAGTCACCCAGATTCAAGAGACCCAGTACTTC	CASSLVTQIQETQYF
NA	NA	TRBJ2-1	TRBV10-2	TGCGCCAGCAGTAAGGGGCTACTCCCGCCCTTGGGTGGTGAGCAGTTCTTC	CASSKGLLPPLGGEQFF
NA	NA	TRBJ1-5	TRBV11-2	TGTGCCAGCAGCCACGGTATCGGGACAAGCAATCAGCCCCAGCATTTT	CASSHGIGTSNQPQHF
TRBD1	NA	TRBJ1-1	TRBV6-1	TGTGCCAGCAGTGACGGGACAGGGTCGCGAGCTTTCTTT	CASSDGTGSRAFF
TRBD1	NA	TRBJ1-1	TRBV28	TGTGCCAGCAGCTTCACAGGGGGCTGGGACACTGAAGCTTTCTTT	CASSFTGGWDTEAFF
NA	NA	TRBJ1-1	TRBV4-3	TGCGCCAGCAGCCAAACAGGGTCGACCGAAGCTTTCTTT	CASSQTGSTEAFF
TRBD2	NA	TRBJ2-2	TRBV5-6	TGTGCCAGCAGCCTGGGACTAGCGGCGGCCGGGGAGCTGTTTTTT	CASSLGLAAAGELFF
NA	NA	TRBJ1-5	TRBV6-5	TGTGCCAGCAGTTTATTTAGCAATCAGCCCCAGCATTTT	CASSLFSNQPQHF
NA	NA	TRBJ2-3	TRBV5-1	TGCGCCAGCAGCGCAAACACACAGCCTACGCAGTATTTT	CASSANTQPTQYF
TRBD1	once	TRBJ2-6	TRBV27	TGTGCCAGCAGTTTATCGAAGGGACAGGGAAGCTCTGGGGCCAACGTCCTGACTTTC	CASSLSKGQGSSGANVLTF
NA	few	TRBJ1-2	TRBV5-4	TGTGCCAGCAGCCCCCTTAGCGGGACGGCCGACTTTAACTATGGCTACACCTTC	CASSPLSGTADFNYGYTF
NA	NA	TRBJ2-3	TRBV2	TGTGCCAGCAGTGAACAGGGAACTAGCACAGATACGCAGTATTTT	CASSEQGTSTDTQYF
TRBD1	NA	TRBJ2-1	TRBV2	TGTGCCAGCAGCGGGACAGGGGGCAATGAGCAGTTCTTC	CASSGTGGNEQFF
TRBD1	NA	TRBJ1-5	TRBV19	TGTGCCAGTAGTACCAGGACAGGGATCAATCAGCCCCAGCATTTT	CASSTRTGINQPQHF
TRBD2	NA	TRBJ2-1	TRBV5-4	TGTGCCAGCGGGGGGGGGAACAATGAGCAGTTCTTC	CASGGGNNEQFF
NA	NA	TRBJ1-5	TRBV12-3/TRBV12-4	TGTGCCAGCCGTGGAGGTAGCAATCAGCCCCAGCATTTT	CASRGGSNQPQHF
NA	NA	TRBJ1-1	TRBV12-2	NA	CASRLVAQGAMNTEAFF
TRBD2	NA	TRBJ2-3	TRBV7-6	TGTGCCAGCAGCCAGGGAGGGGCAGGCACAGATACGCAGTATTTT	CASSQGGAGTDTQYF
NA	NA	TRBJ1-1	TRBV5-1	TGCGCCAGCAGCTTGGGGCTCAGTTCCGCTGAAGCTTTCTTT	CASSLGLSSAEAFF
TRBD2	NA	TRBJ2-1	TRBV19	TGTGCCAGTAAGGGGACTAGCGGGGGCCAGAGCTCCTACAATGAGCAGTTCTTC	CASKGTSGGQSSYNEQFF
TRBD1	NA	TRBJ1-2	TRBV7-2	TGTGCCAGCAGCTTAGTGGCCGGGACAGGGGGATATGGCTACACCTTC	CASSLVAGTGGYGYTF
NA	NA	TRBJ1-1	TRBV19	TGTGCCAGTAGTCCCGTGGAGGCCAGAAGGAACACTGAAGCTTTCTTT	CASSPVEARRNTEAFF
TRBD1	NA	TRBJ1-2	TRBV19	TGTGCCAGTAGTGTTCGGACAGGCGTAGTTCTGGGCTATGGCTACACCTTC	CASSVRTGVVLGYGYTF
TRBD1	NA	TRBJ1-2	TRBV19	TGTGCCAGTAGTATTTTGGCAGGGGGCAACTATGGCTACACCTTC	CASSILAGGNYGYTF
TRBD1	many	TRBJ2-7	TRBV30	TGTGCCTGGAAGGGGGCGGCAAAAGGGGCCTACGAGCAGTACTTC	CAWKGAAKGAYEQYF
NA	NA	TRBJ1-1	TRBV7-9	TGTGCCAGCAGCTCATTAGACAGGAACACTGAAGCTTTCTTT	CASSSLDRNTEAFF
TRBD1	few	TRBJ1-2	TRBV30	TGTGCCTGGAGAAGGGGACAGGGGGCATCTGGCTACACCTTC	CAWRRGQGASGYTF
TRBD1	NA	TRBJ1-5	TRBV12-5	TGTGCTAGTGGCCTCAATCCAGGACAGGGGAATCAGCCCCAGCATTTT	CASGLNPGQGNQPQHF
NA	NA	TRBJ1-5	TRBV6-2/TRBV6-3	TGTGCCAGCAGTTACTCGTTGGCAGCGGATCAGCCCCAGCATTTT	CASSYSLAADQPQHF
TRBD1	NA	TRBJ1-1	TRBV19	TGTGCCAGTAGCGACAGACAGGGTTCCACTGAAGCTTTCTTT	CASSDRQGSTEAFF
TRBD1	few	TRBJ1-1	TRBV29-1	TGCAGCGTTGAAACGGGCAGGGGGCACACTGAAGCTTTCTTT	CSVETGRGHTEAFF
TRBD1	NA	TRBJ2-2	TRBV19	TGTGCCAGTAGTGGGACAGGGGTTGCCGGGGAGCTGTTTTTT	CASSGTGVAGELFF
NA	few	TRBJ2-6	TRBV5-4	TGTGCCAGCAGCTCCTGGGGGGCTGGGGCCAACGTCCTGACTTTC	CASSSWGAGANVLTF
NA	few	TRBJ2-7	TRBV5-5	TGTGCCAGCAGCTCTTCTCCTTCCTCCTACGAGCAGTACTTC	CASSSSPSSYEQYF
TRBD1	NA	TRBJ1-2	TRBV5-6	TGTGCCAGCAGTCAACAGGGGGCAGGTGGCTACACCTTC	CASSQQGAGGYTF
NA	NA	TRBJ1-4	TRBV5-6	TGTGCCAGCAGCTTGGGTTGGCAGATTGCAACTAATGAAAAACTGTTTTTT	CASSLGWQIATNEKLFF
NA	NA	TRBJ2-1	TRBV13	TGTGCCAGCACCCAAACGGGGGGCAAGGATGATGAGCAGTTCTTC	CASTQTGGKDDEQFF
NA	NA	TRBJ1-4	TRBV19	TGTGCCAGTAGCTCGGGCGGCCAGGGGAATGAAAAACTGTTTTTT	CASSSGGQGNEKLFF
TRBD2	NA	TRBJ2-1	TRBV24-1	TGTGCCACCAGTGATCCCTCTCTAGCGGGGGGGCTCAATGAGCAGTTCTTC	CATSDPSLAGGLNEQFF
NA	NA	TRBJ2-3	TRBV6-5	TGTGCCACAAACCGGGACACAAGCACAGATACGCAGTATTTT	CATNRDTSTDTQYF
NA	NA	TRBJ2-2	TRBV9	TGTGCCAGCAGCGTAGTACAAGACACCGGGGAGCTGTTTTTT	CASSVVQDTGELFF
NA	once	TRBJ1-1	TRBV7-9	TGTGCCAGCAGCTTAGAGCCTTTGAACACTGAAGCTTTCTTT	CASSLEPLNTEAFF
NA	NA	TRBJ1-4	TRBV5-4	TGTGCCAGCACCTCGGGAGCGGCTAATGAAAAACTGTTTTTT	CASTSGAANEKLFF
TRBD1	NA	TRBJ1-4	TRBV6-5	TGTGCCAGCAGTTACTCGGCAGGGGGAGATGATAAAAAACTGTTTTTT	CASSYSAGGDDKKLFF
NA	NA	TRBJ1-2	TRBV15	TGTGCCACCAGCAGAGATATCCGGGGGGCCAATGGCTACACCTTC	CATSRDIRGANGYTF
TRBD1	few	TRBJ1-2	TRBV6-1	TGTGCCAGCAGTGAAGCGGGAGGCAGGGGGCCCTATGGCTACACCTTC	CASSEAGGRGPYGYTF